This entry lists 13 T cell receptor beta chains sequenced from one sample in a study of cytomegalovirus exposure and HLA in healthy donors. Primers: 60 Vbeta forward and 13 Jbeta reverse. The repertoire was sequenced with immunoSEQ multiplex PCR; TCRdb's copy has only in-frame clones and lacks some. Found here are 100,000 or so clones, about 78% of them singletons; the top ten hold more than 10%. The sample consisted of PBMCs. These receptors were taken from a woman aged 35 to 49 in good health and CMV-seropositive.

This clone has only one observation. The same CDR3 also results from other DNA sequences found in this sample. This chain connects TRBV30 to TRBJ1-2; D is unclear. V lost 0 bases to trimming and J lost 0 bases, with 5 bases between them. CDR3 length: 13 amino acids. The V gene's germline CDR1 is GTSNPN and CDR2 SVGIG (reference sequence). The DNA of the CDR3 is TGTGCCTGGAGTGTACAAGCTAACTATGGCTACACCTTC. Translation: CAWSVQANYGYTF.

The genes are TRBV30 and TRBJ2-7, with a tentative D call TRBD2 (5 bases). Germline V gene data show CDR1 as GTSNPN and CDR2 as SVGIG (reference sequence). Deletions cut 2 bases from V and 4 bases from J, with 12 bases between. The CDR3 runs 13 residues. CDR3 coding DNA: TGTGCCTGGAGTAACGGGGTGAGTTACGAGCAGTACTTC. It is translated as CAWSNGVSYEQYF.

The J gene is TRBJ2-3, the V gene TRBV5-1, with TRBD1 matching 7 bases. Germline CDR1 SGHRS, CDR2 YFSETQ. CDR3 length: 16 residues. V shed 0 bases and J 2 bases; nucleotides not matched to a gene: 6. The CDR3 sequence: CASSLGQGLSTDTQYF. Here the CDR3 DNA reads TGCGCCAGCAGCTTGGGACAGGGTCTTTCCACAGATACGCAGTATTTT.

This chain links TRBV6-1 with TRBJ2-7, with D perhaps TRBD2 (6 bases). The germline V gene encodes CDR1 MNHNS and CDR2 SASEGT. The CDR3 has 15 residues. Trimming removed 1 base at V and 1 base at J, with 11 bases between. The CDR3 region has the DNA TGTGCCAGCAGTGAAGGGCCGGGGGAATCCTACGAGCAGTACTTC. Protein product: CASSEGPGESYEQYF.

This clone was counted a few times. The CDR3 DNA is TGTGCCAGCAGTGAAGCAAAATGGGACAGGGGGTACGAGCAGTACTTC. This sequence encodes CASSEAKWDRGYEQYF. The rearrangement uses TRBV6-1 and TRBJ2-7, with 11 nucleotides matching TRBD1. The CDR3 loop spans 16 amino acids. Per germline, CDR1 MNHNS and CDR2 SASEGT. V was clipped by 0 bases and J by 4 bases; unmatched bases: 5.

CDR3 region: CASSQLGRAGAQETQYF. The CDR3 nucleotides are TGCGCCAGCAGTCAACTGGGAAGGGCGGGGGCGCAAGAGACCCAGTACTTC. The V gene is TRBV23-1, the J gene TRBJ2-5; TRBD2 might be the D (7 bases). TRBV23-1 is designated an ORF whose function remains uncertain. The CDR3 sequence is 17 residues long. The V gene lost 2 bases and the J gene lost 2 bases, with 18 bases spanning the gap.

The V gene is TRBV5-1, the J gene TRBJ1-1, with 7 bases lining up with TRBD1. The CDR3 contains 14 residues. J lost 6 bases, V lost 3 bases, and 8 bases had no gene match. Per germline, CDR1 SGHRS and CDR2 YFSETQ. In nucleotides, the CDR3 is TGCGCCAGCAGCTCGGACAGGACCCCTCCTGAAGCTTTCTTT. Amino acid sequence: CASSSDRTPPEAFF.

The V gene is TRBV9, the J gene TRBJ1-2; D call uncertain. Per germline, CDR1 SGDLS and CDR2 YYNGEE. The CDR3 consists of 15 residues. Trimming took off 0 bases at V and 8 bases at J, with 17 bases between the two ends. The CDR3 DNA reads as TGTGCCAGCAGCGTAGGGGGAGTCTGGGGATCCGGCTACACCTTC. Protein product: CASSVGGVWGSGYTF.

The chain couples TRBV6-1 to TRBJ2-3; tentatively, D is TRBD1 (7 bases). Germline CDR1 MNHNS, CDR2 SASEGT. The V end was cut by 8 bases, the J end by 3 bases, with 15 bases between. The CDR3 is 14 residues long. The CDR3 sequence: CASQGGRRTDTQYF. The CDR3 DNA follows: TGTGCCAGCCAGGGGGGAAGGCGGACAGATACGCAGTATTTT.

V and J are TRBV29-1 and TRBJ1-2; no firm D call. The germline gives CDR1 SQVTM, CDR2 ANQGSEA. The CDR3 is made up of 15 amino acids. V lost 4 bases, J lost 3 bases, and 18 bases lay in between. The CDR3 region is CSVGHLEYVDYGYTF. The CDR3 nucleotides read TGCAGCGTTGGGCATCTAGAATACGTTGACTATGGCTACACCTTC.

This clone was seen more than once but under ten times. J is TRBJ2-2 and V is TRBV4-1, with D hard to call. This CDR3 comprises 16 residues. Germline loops: CDR1 MGHRA, CDR2 YSYEKL. Trimming took off 4 bases at V and 7 bases at J, with 19 bases between the two ends. The DNA for the CDR3 is TGCGCCAGCAGCCTCATTGAGAGGATCCGGAACGGGGAGCTGTTTTTT. Translated: CASSLIERIRNGELFF.

This clone showed up just a few times. The J gene is TRBJ2-3, the V gene TRBV5-1; TRBD1 matches at 7 bases. The CDR3 runs 14 residues. CDR1 and CDR2 (germline): SGHRS, YFSETQ. V lost 3 bases, J lost 4 bases, and 5 bases stayed unmatched. CDR3 sequence (DNA): TGCGCCAGCAGCTCGACAGGGTTTGCAGATACGCAGTATTTT. Protein product: CASSSTGFADTQYF.

The genes are TRBV25-1 and TRBJ2-1; TRBD2 matches 7 bases. V shed 5 bases, J shed 7 bases, and the junction held 11 bases outside the gene matches. This CDR3 has 15 amino acids. CDR1 is MGHDK and CDR2 is SYGVNS in the germline V gene. In nucleotides, the CDR3 is TGTGCCAGCAGTTATTCAGCGGGGACGGGGAATGAGCAGTTCTTC. Its translation is CASSYSAGTGNEQFF.